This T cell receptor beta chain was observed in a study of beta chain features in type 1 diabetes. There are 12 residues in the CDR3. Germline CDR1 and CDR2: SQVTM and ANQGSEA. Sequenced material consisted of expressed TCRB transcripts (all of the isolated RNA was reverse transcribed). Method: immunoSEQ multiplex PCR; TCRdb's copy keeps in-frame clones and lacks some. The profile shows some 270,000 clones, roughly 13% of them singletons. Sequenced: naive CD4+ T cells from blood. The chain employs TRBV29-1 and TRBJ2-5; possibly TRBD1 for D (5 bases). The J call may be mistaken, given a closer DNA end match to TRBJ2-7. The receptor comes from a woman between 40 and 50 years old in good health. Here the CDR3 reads CSVADSAYEQYF. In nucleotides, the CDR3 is TGCAGCGTTGCCGACAGCGCCTACGAGCAGTACTTC.